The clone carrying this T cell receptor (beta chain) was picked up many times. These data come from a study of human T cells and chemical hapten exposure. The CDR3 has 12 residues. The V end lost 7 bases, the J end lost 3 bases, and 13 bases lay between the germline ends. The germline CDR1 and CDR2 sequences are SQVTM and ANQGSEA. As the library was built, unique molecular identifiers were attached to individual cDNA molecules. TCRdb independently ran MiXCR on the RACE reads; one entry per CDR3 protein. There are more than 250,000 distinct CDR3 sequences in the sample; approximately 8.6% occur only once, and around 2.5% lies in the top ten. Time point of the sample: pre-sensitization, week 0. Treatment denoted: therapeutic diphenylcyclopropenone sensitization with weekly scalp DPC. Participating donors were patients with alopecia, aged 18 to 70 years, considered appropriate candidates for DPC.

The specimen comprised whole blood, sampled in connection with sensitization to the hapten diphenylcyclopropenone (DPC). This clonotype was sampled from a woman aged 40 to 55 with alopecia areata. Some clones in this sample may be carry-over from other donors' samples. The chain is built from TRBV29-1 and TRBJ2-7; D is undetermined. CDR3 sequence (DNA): TGCAGCGGGACCACTAATAGCTACGAGCAGTACTTC. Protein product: CSGTTNSYEQYF.